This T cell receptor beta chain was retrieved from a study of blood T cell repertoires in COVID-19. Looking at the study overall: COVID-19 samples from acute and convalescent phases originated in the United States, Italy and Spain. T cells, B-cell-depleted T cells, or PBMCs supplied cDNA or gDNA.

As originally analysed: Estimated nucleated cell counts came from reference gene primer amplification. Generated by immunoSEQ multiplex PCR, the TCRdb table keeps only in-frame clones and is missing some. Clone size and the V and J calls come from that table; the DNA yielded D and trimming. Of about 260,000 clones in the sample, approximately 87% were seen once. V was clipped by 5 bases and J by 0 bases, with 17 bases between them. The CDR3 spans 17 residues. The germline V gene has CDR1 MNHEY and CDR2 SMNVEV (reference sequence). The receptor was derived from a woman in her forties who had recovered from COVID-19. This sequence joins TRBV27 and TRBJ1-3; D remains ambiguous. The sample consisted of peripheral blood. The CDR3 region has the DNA TGTGCCAGCAGTCCCGGAGACCGACCCCTCTCTGGAAACACCATATATTTT. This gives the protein CASSPGDRPLSGNTIYF.